This T cell receptor (beta chain) emerged from a study of lymphopenia after photon versus proton radiotherapy. Study-wide findings and caveats: After lymphocyte nadir, photon-treated repertoires showed oligoclonal expansion, especially CD8+ Temra.

Comment on this clone: Its target is unknown.

V shed 6 bases and J shed 1 base, with 9 bases lying between them. The germline V gene has CDR1 SGHTA and CDR2 FQGNSA. CDR3 size: 13 residues. Here immunoSEQ multiplex PCR was the method, and the copy in TCRdb shows in-frame clones only, minus some. The sample contains 65,000 to 70,000 clones, approximately 91% of which appear only once. The receptor was derived from a woman in her 70s with pancreatic cancer. This rearrangement joins TRBV7-2 to TRBJ1-1; the D is unclear. Sequences were derived from peripheral blood, sampled from a patient treated with photon-based radiotherapy. The CDR3 here is CASRTNTNTEAFF. Written as DNA, the CDR3 is TGTGCCAGCAGAACAAACACGAACACTGAAGCTTTCTTT.